The present T cell receptor beta chain was sequenced within a study of blood T cell repertoires in COVID-19 (dated by TCRdb to the early 2020s). Regarding the study in general: The collaborator samples originated in the United States, Italy and Spain and spanned the acute and convalescent phases of COVID-19. The prospective study material was composed of cDNA or gDNA derived from T cells, B-cell-depleted T cells, or PBMCs. Subjects who had been exposed to COVID-19, were actively infected with it, or had recovered from it provided the deeply sampled blood TCRbeta repertoires that made up the dataset. The repertoires were released in a freely available public database intended as a resource for research on the immune response to SARS-CoV-2. The samples were drawn from the first 160 participants of the ongoing ImmuneRACE study and from 1,200 or so subjects provided by 6 global collaborators. A de-identified subject ID, COVID-19 status, age in years and sex were almost always included in the sample metadata. Where available, HLA class I and class II types were taken from metadata supplied by the sample provider and were not determined by assay-based typing.

V gives up 5 bases and J gives up 7 bases, and the segment between their germline ends measures 12 bases. Looking up the germline V gene yields CDR1 SGHTA and CDR2 FQGTGA. The CDR3, from cysteine to phenylalanine, totals 13 residues. Solely the CDR3 DNA is kept, with 39 bases framed from the first base. As for this clone: The specificity of this receptor is unknown. Base qualities are not provided; no much larger clone lies one nucleotide away.

TCRbeta CDR3 regions were amplified from genomic DNA by means of the immunoSEQ Assay, a bias-controlled multiplex PCR. The authors processed their data as follows. The number of nucleated cells in each sample was estimated by amplification of reference gene primers within the assay. Sequence reads were collapsed and filtered to measure the absolute abundance of every unique TCRbeta CDR3 rearrangement. For each sample, productive Simpson clonality was calculated as the square root of Simpson's diversity index across productive rearrangements. TCRdb carries this immuneACCESS record with in-frame sequences only. Its versions omit some clonotypes, under half of them owing to an unresolved V gene in the studies checked, with the rest unexplained. V and J calls and clone size are given by that table; D and trimming were obtained from the DNA. A total of roughly 250,000 clones appear in this sample, around 87% of them only once. About 3.3% of the sample comes from the top ten.

In the prospective study, participants were about 18 to 95 years old, resided in around 25 geographic areas of the United States, and were enrolled through a virtual design. In the prospective study, participants were assigned to cohorts based on the clinical history participants reported in a screening survey and a study questionnaire. In the prospective study, mobile phlebotomists collected whole blood, serum and a nasopharyngeal or oropharyngeal swab from each participant. Prospective study participants could optionally give additional blood draws and questionnaires over an approximately 2-month period. Before DNA extraction, blood samples from the prospective study were shipped at room temperature or frozen. The paper's findings and limits, for the study overall: How much clinical and demographic metadata was included differed by source and by participant, and the metadata was provided uncurated.

The chain was built from TRBV7-3 and TRBJ2-1; the D gene is perhaps TRBD2, from 6 matching bases. This clonotype was obtained from a woman between 35 and 50 years old with acute COVID-19. The sample consisted of PBMCs or T cells enriched from blood (not recorded which). The CDR3 in this case is CASSPGLGNEQFF. The nucleotide sequence is TGTGCCAGCAGCCCGGGACTCGGAAATGAGCAGTTCTTC.